These 5 T cell receptor beta chains share one sample of origin, sequenced in a study of cytomegalovirus exposure and HLA in healthy donors. The PCR made use of 60 Vbeta and 13 Jbeta primers. Generated by immunoSEQ multiplex PCR, the TCRdb table keeps only in-frame clones and is missing some. This sample's table has 50,000 to 80,000 clones. The sample comprised PBMCs. These TCRs come from a woman aged 18-35 years in good health and CMV-seronegative.

The V gene is TRBV15, the J gene TRBJ1-2, with a weak D call TRBD1 (6 bases). Germline CDR1 LNHNV, CDR2 YYDKDF (reference sequence). The CDR3 runs 14 residues. Trimming removed 5 bases at V and 2 bases at J, with 12 bases between. CDR3 sequence (DNA): TGTGCCACCAGCCCGCCTACAGGGAACTATGGCTACACCTTC. Residues: CATSPPTGNYGYTF.

The chain has TRBV25-1 and TRBJ1-1; tentative D call: TRBD1 (5 bases). Trimming cost V 5 bases and J 3 bases, with 13 bases left between them. This CDR3 contains 14 residues. Germline values: CDR1 MGHDK, CDR2 SYGVNS. Here the CDR3 reads CASSSPREDTEAFF. The CDR3 nucleotides are TGTGCCAGCAGTTCCCCCAGGGAGGACACTGAAGCTTTCTTT.

The rearrangement joins TRBV11-1 to TRBJ1-1, with 7 bases aligning to TRBD1. The V gene's germline CDR1 is SGHAT and CDR2 FQDESV (reference sequence). The CDR3 loop spans 15 amino acids. J lost 5 bases, V lost 1 base, and 7 bases had no gene match. The CDR3 loop is CASSLEIAGGTEAFF. Here the CDR3 DNA reads TGTGCCAGCAGCTTAGAAATCGCAGGGGGGACTGAAGCTTTCTTT.

The chain is built from TRBV30 and TRBJ2-1, with TRBD1 identical over 10 bases. CDR3 length: 15 residues. Trimming cost V 0 bases and J 4 bases; bases outside gene matches: 3. CDR1 is GTSNPN and CDR2 is SVGIG in the germline V gene (reference sequence). CDR3 protein: CAWSVGQGMYNEQFF. CDR3 nucleotide sequence: TGTGCCTGGAGTGTGGGACAGGGGATGTACAATGAGCAGTTCTTC.

The chain combines TRBV10-3 with TRBJ2-1; D ambiguous. The ends were cut back, 4 bases at V and 0 bases at J, with 10 bases in the middle. The length of the CDR3 is 15 residues. From germline, CDR1 is ENHRY and CDR2 SYGVKD. CDR3 residues: CAISVVTSSYNEQFF. The CDR3 bases are TGTGCCATCAGTGTTGTCACAAGCTCCTACAATGAGCAGTTCTTC.